This T cell receptor beta chain was documented in a study of CD8 T cells in Susac syndrome. V lost 1 base and J lost 4; bases outside the gene matches: 5. There are 16 residues in the CDR3. The germline CDR1 and CDR2 sequences are LNHNV and YYDKDF (reference sequence). Random hexamers were used to reverse transcribe roughly 0.45 to 1 ug of RNA. TCRdb ran MiXCR on the immunoSEQ multiplex PCR reads and lists one entry per CDR3 protein. The table records about 300,000 distinct CDR3 sequences, roughly 84% of them present only once. The sequence came from a human donor with multiple sclerosis. The gene calls are TRBV15 and TRBJ2-3; TRBD1 matches at 10 bases. The sample consisted of CD8+ T cells from PBMCs. This CDR3 is CATSRARQGASDTQYF. Written as DNA, the CDR3 is TGTGCCACCAGCAGAGCGAGACAGGGGGCATCAGATACGCAGTATTTT.